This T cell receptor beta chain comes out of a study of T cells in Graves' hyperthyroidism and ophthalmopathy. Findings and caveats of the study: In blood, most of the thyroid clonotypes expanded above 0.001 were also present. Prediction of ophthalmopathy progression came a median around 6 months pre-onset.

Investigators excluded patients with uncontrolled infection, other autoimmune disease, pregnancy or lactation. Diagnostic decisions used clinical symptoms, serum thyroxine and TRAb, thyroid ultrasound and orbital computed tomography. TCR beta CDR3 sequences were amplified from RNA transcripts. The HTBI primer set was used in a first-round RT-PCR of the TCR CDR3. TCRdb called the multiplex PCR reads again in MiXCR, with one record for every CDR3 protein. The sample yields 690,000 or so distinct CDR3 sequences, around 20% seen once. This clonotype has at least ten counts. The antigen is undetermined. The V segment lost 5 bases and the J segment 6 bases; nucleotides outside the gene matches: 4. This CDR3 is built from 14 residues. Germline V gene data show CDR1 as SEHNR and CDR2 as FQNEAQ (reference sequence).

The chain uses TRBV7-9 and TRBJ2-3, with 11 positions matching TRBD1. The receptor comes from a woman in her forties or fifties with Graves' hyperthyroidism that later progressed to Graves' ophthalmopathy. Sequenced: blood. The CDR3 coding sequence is TGTGCCAGCAGCCTTCGGACAGGGGGCGATACGCAGTATTTT. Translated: CASSLRTGGDTQYF.